This entry lists 15 T cell receptor beta chains sequenced from one sample in a study of T cells after yellow fever vaccination. TCRdb called the 5' RACE reads again in MiXCR, with one record for every CDR3 protein. The table shows approximately 34,000 distinct CDR3 sequences, with 6.5% to 8.5% occurring only once. Material: PBMCs, either bulk or a sorted T-cell subset (CD4+, CD8+, memory, or dextramer-sorted; not recorded which), obtained on the day of the first yellow fever vaccination. All receptors come from a man aged 18-30 years who received the YFV17D yellow fever vaccine.

The CDR3 here is CAWSGDSNNQPQHF. The CDR3 nucleotides are TGTGCCTGGAGTGGGGACAGTAACAATCAGCCCCAGCATTTT. This chain links TRBV30 with TRBJ1-5; 7 positions agree with TRBD1. Germline CDR1 reads GTSNPN; CDR2 reads SVGIG (reference sequence). This CDR3 has 14 residues. The V segment lost 1 base and the J segment 3 bases; nucleotides outside the gene matches: 3.

V and J are TRBV12-3 or TRBV12-4 and TRBJ1-1; D is unclear. Trimming stripped 1 base from V and 4 bases from J, with 10 bases between. This CDR3 has 14 amino acids. Written as DNA, the CDR3 is TGTGCCAGCAGTTTAGGGAGTCAGACCACTGAAGCTTTCTTT. Its translation: CASSLGSQTTEAFF.

This clonotype has ten or more counts. The chain employs TRBV7-3 and TRBJ2-3, with D perhaps matching TRBD1 or TRBD2 (6 bases each). Germline values: CDR1 SGHTA, CDR2 FQGTGA. V was clipped by 3 bases and J by 2 bases, with 12 bases between them. The CDR3 is 15 residues long. Here the CDR3 DNA reads TGTGCCAGCAGCTTGATCGGGGGCCTCACAGATACGCAGTATTTT. Protein product: CASSLIGGLTDTQYF.

This clonotype has at least ten counts. This chain connects TRBV11-2 to TRBJ2-5, with 15 bases identical to TRBD2. CDR3 length: 16 residues. Germline V gene lookup returns CDR1 SGHAT and CDR2 FQNNGV. With 5 bases clipped from V and 4 bases from J, the junction kept 5 bases outside the gene matches. CDR3 DNA sequence: TGTGCCAGCAGCCTGGGACTAGCGGGGGGAGGAGAGACCCAGTACTTC. Protein sequence: CASSLGLAGGGETQYF.

This clonotype appeared many times. This chain uses TRBV12-3 or TRBV12-4 with TRBJ1-5; D unclear. V gave up 0 bases and J gave up 0 bases, with 3 bases separating them. CDR3 length equals 14 residues. The CDR3 nucleotides read TGTGCCAGCAGTTTAGCCTATAGCAATCAGCCCCAGCATTTT. It is translated as CASSLAYSNQPQHF.

J is TRBJ2-1 and V is TRBV5-4; tentative D call: TRBD2 (7 bases). The CDR3 has 14 residues. Deletions cut 4 bases from V and 8 bases from J, with 16 bases between. CDR1 is SGHNT, CDR2 YYREEE, per germline (reference sequence). The CDR3, as DNA: TGTGCCAGCAGCCCCCTGGGGGGGCTCCATGAGCAGTTCTTC. Translating gives CASSPLGGLHEQFF.

To note about this clonotype: A read error may explain this, as a much larger clone is one base away. CDR3 sequence (DNA): TGCGCCAGCAGCCCCTCCGGAGTTAAGTACGAGCAGTACGTC. It yields the protein CASSPSGVKYEQYV. This chain joins TRBV5-1 and TRBJ2-7; D not resolved. The V end was cut by 4 bases, the J end by 4 bases, with 15 bases between. This CDR3 spans 14 amino acids. Germline values: CDR1 SGHRS, CDR2 YFSETQ.

V usage is TRBV11-2 and J usage is TRBJ2-7, with 8 bases lining up with TRBD1. This CDR3 contains 15 residues. Unmatched junction bases numbered 15, after V lost 7 bases and J lost 7 bases. Germline CDR1 and CDR2: SGHAT and FQNNGV. In DNA form, the CDR3 reads TGTGCCAGCATCCCCCTGCCCAGGGGGCGAAAAGAGCAGTACTTC. This gives the protein CASIPLPRGRKEQYF.

This clonotype appeared many times. This sequence joins TRBV5-6 and TRBJ2-5, with D tentatively TRBD1 (5 bases). Germline CDR1 SGHDT, CDR2 YYEEEE. The CDR3 loop spans 15 amino acids. Trimming shortened V by 0 bases and J by 2 bases, and 11 bases separated the two germline ends. The CDR3 DNA follows: TGTGCCAGCAGCTTGGATACAGGCGCGCAAGAGACCCAGTACTTC. Residues: CASSLDTGAQETQYF. Full variable domain (outside the CDR3, taken from reference TRBV5-6 and TRBJ2-5): DAGVTQSPTHLIKTRGQQVTLRCSPKSGHDTVSWYQQALGQGPQFIFQYYEEEERQRGNFPDRFSGHQFPNYSSELNVNALLLGDSALYLCASSLDTGAQETQYFGPGTRLLVL.

This clonotype came up many times. The chain recombines TRBV18 with TRBJ1-1; a possible D gene is TRBD1 (6 bases). The germline V and J ends were trimmed by 8 bases and 2 bases, with 12 bases remaining between them. Germline V gene data show CDR1 as KGHSH and CDR2 as LQKENI. The CDR3 spans 13 residues. The CDR3 coding sequence is TGTGCCAGCCTGGGGGGCAGAAACACTGAAGCTTTCTTT. It specifies CASLGGRNTEAFF.

The genes are TRBV6-2 or TRBV6-3 and TRBJ2-7; D may match TRBD1 or TRBD2 (5 bases each). With 2 bases removed from V and 7 bases from J, the gap between germline ends came to 21 bases. CDR3 length: 16 amino acids. Germline CDR1 MNHEY, CDR2 SVGEGT. The CDR3 here is CASSYLHTGTRPEQYF. CDR3 nucleotides: TGTGCCAGCAGTTACCTCCATACCGGGACGAGGCCGGAGCAGTACTTC.

In this sample, this clonotype turned up many times. This chain's CDR3 is CAIGQGTNEKLFF. CDR3 nucleotides: TGTGCCATAGGACAGGGCACAAATGAAAAACTGTTTTTT. This chain joins TRBV10-3 and TRBJ1-4, with 8 positions matching TRBD1. The germline V gene encodes CDR1 ENHRY and CDR2 SYGVKD. J gave up 5 bases and V 9 bases, and 5 bases lay outside the gene matches. CDR3 length: 13 residues.

This clonotype was seen repeatedly, ten times or more. A much larger clone lies one base from this, so it may be a read error. V is TRBV24-1 and J is TRBJ2-3, with 7 bases matching TRBD2. The CDR3 is 17 residues long. Germline lookup yields CDR1 KGHDR and CDR2 SFDVKD. This chain's CDR3 is CSTSDPLALVGADTQYF. CDR3 nucleotides: TGTTCCACCAGTGATCCACTAGCGCTCGTTGGAGCAGATACGCAGTATTTT.

This clonotype was seen many times. The junction and the germline gene differ at one end; a read error may be behind it. This chain joins TRBV4-1 and TRBJ2-5, with D perhaps matching TRBD2 (5 bases). The CDR3 length is 14 residues. The germline CDR1 and CDR2 sequences are MGHRA and YSYEKL. CDR3 DNA sequence: TGCGCCAGCAGCCAAGATCGGGAAGAGAGAGGTTTTTTCTTC. As protein: CASSQDREERGFFF.

This clonotype was observed many times. The CDR3 sequence is CASSQVEVAAAFF. The CDR3 DNA is TGCGCCAGCAGCCAAGTAGAAGTCGCGGCCGCTTTCTTT. This chain connects TRBV4-1 to TRBJ1-1; D uncertain. Trimming pared 1 base from V and 11 bases from J, leaving 14 bases between. Looked up from germline, CDR1 is MGHRA and CDR2 is YSYEKL. The CDR3 spans 13 residues.